The 14 T cell receptor beta chains given below trace back to one sample, sequenced in a study of blood T cell repertoires in COVID-19. TCRdb keeps only in-frame clones here, not all; method: immunoSEQ multiplex PCR. The sample has 68,000 or so clones, 70% to 90% seen once. Sample: peripheral blood. The receptors here all came from a man aged 45-65 years with acute or convalescent COVID-19.

This chain connects TRBV2 to TRBJ2-7; TRBD1 agrees at 9 bases. Germline lookup yields CDR1 SNHLY and CDR2 FYNNEI. V shed 5 bases and J 5 bases; nucleotides not matched to a gene: 7. The CDR3 length is 14 residues. The CDR3 DNA follows: TGTGCCAGCAGTAAGGACAGGGGCGTCGACGAGCAGTACTTC. Its protein is CASSKDRGVDEQYF.

The J gene is TRBJ2-1, the V gene TRBV5-1, with D perhaps matching TRBD2 (6 bases). Trimming left V 2 bases short and J 4 bases short, with 10 bases between. Germline CDR1 is SGHRS and CDR2 is YFSETQ. This CDR3 has 14 amino acids. CDR3 sequence: CASSLVAEYNEQFF. The CDR3 DNA reads TGCGCCAGCAGCTTAGTAGCGGAGTACAATGAGCAGTTCTTC. The full variable domain, its missing parts supplied by reference TRBV5-1 and TRBJ2-1, is KAGVTQTPRYLIKTRGQQVTLSCSPISGHRSVSWYQQTPGQGLQFLFEYFSETQRNKGNFPGRFSGRQFSNSRSEMNVSTLELGDSALYLCASSLVAEYNEQFFGPGTRLTVL.

The chain carries TRBV7-8 and TRBJ2-5, with 7 nucleotides matching TRBD2. From germline, CDR1 is SGHVS and CDR2 FQNEAQ. V shed 1 base, J shed 4 bases, and the junction held 6 bases outside the gene matches. The CDR3 is 15 residues long. For the CDR3, the DNA is TGTGCCAGCAGCTTAGAGGGGACTATGGGAGAGACCCAGTACTTC. It yields the protein CASSLEGTMGETQYF.

The chain employs TRBV7-9 and TRBJ1-2; D remains ambiguous. Trimming took 1 base from V and 8 from J, leaving 17 bases between them. The CDR3 runs 15 residues. From germline, CDR1 is SEHNR and CDR2 FQNEAQ (reference sequence). The CDR3 region has the DNA TGTGCCAGCAGCTTAGGAGTCAAAGGGAGAAGAGGCTACACCTTC. It translates to CASSLGVKGRRGYTF.

The chain has TRBV25-1 and TRBJ1-2; TRBD1 aligns across 7 bases. This CDR3 contains 12 residues. The germline V gene has CDR1 MGHDK and CDR2 SYGVNS. The V segment lost 4 bases and the J segment 8 bases; nucleotides outside the gene matches: 4. This chain's CDR3 is CASSAPGGGYTF. Written as DNA, the CDR3 is TGTGCCAGCAGTGCCCCAGGGGGAGGCTACACCTTC.

J is TRBJ2-2 and V is TRBV5-4; tentative D call: TRBD2 (6 bases). The V end was cut by 4 bases, the J end by 6 bases, with 13 bases between. Per germline, CDR1 SGHNT and CDR2 YYREEE (reference sequence). The CDR3 extends over 14 amino acids. CDR3 residues: CASSQPGSAGELFF. The CDR3 DNA reads TGTGCCAGCAGCCAGCCCGGGAGCGCCGGGGAGCTGTTTTTT.

The genes are TRBV28 and TRBJ1-5, with D perhaps TRBD1 (6 bases). V gave up 3 bases and J gave up 5 bases, with 17 bases separating them. This CDR3 is 16 amino acids long. Germline values: CDR1 MDHEN, CDR2 SYDVKM. This CDR3 is CASSFGQPNTHQPQHF. The CDR3 DNA follows: TGTGCCAGCAGTTTCGGACAGCCAAACACTCATCAGCCCCAGCATTTT.

The chain has TRBV6-5 and TRBJ1-1; TRBD1 might be the D (6 bases). Deletions cut 8 bases from V and 5 bases from J, with 21 bases between. In germline, CDR1 is MNHEY, CDR2 SVGAGI. CDR3 size: 15 residues. CDR3 sequence (DNA): TGTGCCAGCCTACCTTCAGGGGCAGTTAAAACTGAAGCTTTCTTT. Protein: CASLPSGAVKTEAFF.

The V call is TRBV4-2, the J call TRBJ2-1; weak D call: TRBD2 (6 bases). Germline V lookup: CDR1 LGHNA, CDR2 YNFKEQ. The CDR3 covers 14 residues. Deletions cut 1 base from V and 6 bases from J, with 10 bases between. Here the CDR3 DNA reads TGTGCCAGCAGCCAAGCCCAGCGGGCCAATGAGCAGTTCTTC. This encodes CASSQAQRANEQFF.

Concerning this clone itself: Compared with germline, one end of the junction differs, possibly owing to a read error. This chain links TRBV5-1 with TRBJ2-2, with TRBD1 identical over 10 bases. CDR1 is SGHRS and CDR2 is YFSETQ in the germline V gene. The CDR3 contains 18 residues. This CDR3 reads CASSLVRLGQGNAGELFF. The CDR3 coding sequence is TGCGCCAGCAGCTTGGTTCGGTTGGGACAGGGGAACGCCGGGGAGCTGTTTTTT.

The chain recombines TRBV9 with TRBJ2-1, with TRBD1 as a possible D gene (6 bases). Trimming pared 4 bases from V and 3 bases from J, leaving 11 bases between. The length of the CDR3 is 14 residues. In germline, CDR1 is SGDLS, CDR2 YYNGEE. Here the CDR3 reads CASSPPQGYNEQFF. In DNA, the CDR3 is TGTGCCAGCAGCCCACCACAGGGCTACAATGAGCAGTTCTTC.

The chain carries TRBV2 and TRBJ2-7, with 10 nucleotides matching TRBD2. Germline V gene data show CDR1 as SNHLY and CDR2 as FYNNEI. The junction had 3 bases not matched to a gene; V was cut back by 4 bases and J by 0 bases. The CDR3 covers 15 residues. CDR3 sequence (DNA): TGTGCCAGCAGTGGTAGCGGGGGGCCCTCCTACGAGCAGTACTTC. Its translation is CASSGSGGPSYEQYF.

This sequence joins TRBV15 and TRBJ2-3; D is possibly TRBD1 (6 bases). CDR1 and CDR2 from the germline V gene are LNHNV and YYDKDF (reference sequence). V lost 7 bases to trimming and J lost 4 bases, with 12 bases between them. The CDR3 is 13 residues long. The CDR3 is CATNPPGADTQYF. The DNA of the CDR3 is TGTGCCACCAACCCCCCAGGGGCAGATACGCAGTATTTT.

In DNA, the CDR3 is TGTGCCAGCAGCCCAGGGACTAGCGGGATTCCGGCAGATACGCAGTATTTT. This translates into CASSPGTSGIPADTQYF. This chain connects TRBV9 to TRBJ2-3; 13 nucleotides agree with TRBD2. CDR1 and CDR2 (germline): SGDLS, YYNGEE. The CDR3 runs 17 residues. With 4 bases clipped from V and 4 bases from J, the junction kept 9 bases outside the gene matches.